This T cell receptor beta chain was sequenced during a study of identical twins. This clonotype was seen a handful of times. Each CDR3 protein gets one entry after TCRdb re-called the 5' RACE reads with MiXCR. The data show roughly 750,000 distinct CDR3 sequences, with about 20% seen just once and 4% to 4.5% held by the top ten. In germline, CDR1 is DFQATT, CDR2 SNEGSKA (reference sequence). CDR3 length: 16 residues. The V and J ends lost 6 bases and 1 base respectively, with 18 bases between them. These data were also filed under a second study, of T cells expressing NK-cell markers. That investigation notes: The TCR beta repertoires were obtained from sorted CD3+CD56+NKG2C+, CD3+CD56+NKG2C- and CD3+CD56-NKG2C+ T cells.

The sample was PBMCs. V gene TRBV20-1 combines with J gene TRBJ2-2, with D tentatively TRBD2 (5 bases). The receptor was isolated from a woman younger than 35 in good health. This CDR3 is CSAARPGRGNTGELFF. The CDR3 nucleotides read TGCAGTGCAGCTAGACCGGGCCGGGGGAACACCGGGGAGCTGTTTTTT.